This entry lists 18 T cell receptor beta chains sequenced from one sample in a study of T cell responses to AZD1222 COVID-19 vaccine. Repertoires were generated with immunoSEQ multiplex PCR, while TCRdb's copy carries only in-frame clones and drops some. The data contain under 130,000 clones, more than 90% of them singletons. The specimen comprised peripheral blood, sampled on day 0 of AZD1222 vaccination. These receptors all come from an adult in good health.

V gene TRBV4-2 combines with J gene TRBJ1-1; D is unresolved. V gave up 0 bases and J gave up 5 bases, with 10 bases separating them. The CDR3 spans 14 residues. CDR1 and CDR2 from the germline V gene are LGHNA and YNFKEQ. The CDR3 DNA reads TGTGCCAGCAGCCAAGATTGGCTTAGTACTGAAGCTTTCTTT. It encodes CASSQDWLSTEAFF.

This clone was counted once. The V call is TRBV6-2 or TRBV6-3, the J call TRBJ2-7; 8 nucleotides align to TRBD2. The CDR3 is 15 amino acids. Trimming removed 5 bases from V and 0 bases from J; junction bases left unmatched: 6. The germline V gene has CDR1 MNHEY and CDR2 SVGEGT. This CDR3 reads CASSPRGGFSYEQYF. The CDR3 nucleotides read TGTGCCAGCAGTCCCCGGGGGGGCTTCTCCTACGAGCAGTACTTC.

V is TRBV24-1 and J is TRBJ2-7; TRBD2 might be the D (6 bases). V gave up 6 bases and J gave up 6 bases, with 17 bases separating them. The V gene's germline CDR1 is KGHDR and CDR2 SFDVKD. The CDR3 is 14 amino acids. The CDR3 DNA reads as TGTGCCACCAGTTCTCGGGGGTTAGGGGCCGAGCAGTACTTC. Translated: CATSSRGLGAEQYF.

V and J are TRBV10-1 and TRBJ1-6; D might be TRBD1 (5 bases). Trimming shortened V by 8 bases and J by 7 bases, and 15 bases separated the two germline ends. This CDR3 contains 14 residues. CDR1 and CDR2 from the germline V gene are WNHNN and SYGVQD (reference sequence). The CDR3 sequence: CASGHRGRNSPLHF. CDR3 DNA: TGCGCCAGCGGACATAGAGGGCGGAATTCACCCCTCCACTTT.

CDR3 residues: CASSYLGGANEKLFF. The CDR3 region has the DNA TGTGCCAGCAGCTACCTCGGGGGAGCTAATGAAAAACTGTTTTTT. This sequence joins TRBV7-2 and TRBJ1-4, with a possible D match to TRBD1 (5 bases). The CDR3 has 15 residues. Germline CDR1 SGHTA, CDR2 FQGNSA. V lost 4 bases and J 3 bases, leaving 12 bases between the germline ends.

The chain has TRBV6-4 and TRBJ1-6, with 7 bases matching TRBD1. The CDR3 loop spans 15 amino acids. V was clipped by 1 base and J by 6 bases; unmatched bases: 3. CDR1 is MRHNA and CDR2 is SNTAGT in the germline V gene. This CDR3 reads CASSDFAGGNSPLHF. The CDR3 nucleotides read TGTGCCAGCAGTGACTTTGCAGGGGGTAATTCACCCCTCCACTTT.

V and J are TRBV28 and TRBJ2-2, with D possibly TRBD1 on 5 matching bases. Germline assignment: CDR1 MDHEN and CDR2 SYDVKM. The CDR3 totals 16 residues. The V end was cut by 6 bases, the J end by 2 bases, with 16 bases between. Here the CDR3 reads CASSLYRQGNTGELFF. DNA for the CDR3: TGTGCCAGCAGCCTTTATCGCCAGGGAAACACCGGGGAGCTGTTTTTT.

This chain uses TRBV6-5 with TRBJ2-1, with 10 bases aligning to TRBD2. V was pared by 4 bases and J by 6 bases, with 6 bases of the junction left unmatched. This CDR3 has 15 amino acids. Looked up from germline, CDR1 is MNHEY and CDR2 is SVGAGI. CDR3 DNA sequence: TGTGCCAGCAGTTCACTAGCGGGAAAAGGCAATGAGCAGTTCTTC. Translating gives CASSSLAGKGNEQFF.

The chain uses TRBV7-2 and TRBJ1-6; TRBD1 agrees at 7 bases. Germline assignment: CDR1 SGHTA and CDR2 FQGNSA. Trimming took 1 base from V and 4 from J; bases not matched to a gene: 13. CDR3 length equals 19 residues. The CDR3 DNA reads TGTGCCAGCAGCTTAGGCGTAGAGACAGGGCTATCTTATAATTCACCCCTCCACTTT. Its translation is CASSLGVETGLSYNSPLHF. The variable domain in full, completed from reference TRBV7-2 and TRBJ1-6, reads GAGVSQSPSNKVTEKGKDVELRCDPISGHTALYWYRQSLGQGLEFLIYFQGNSAPDKSGLPSDRFSAERTGGSVSTLTIQRTQQEDSAVYLCASSLGVETGLSYNSPLHFGNGTRLTVT.

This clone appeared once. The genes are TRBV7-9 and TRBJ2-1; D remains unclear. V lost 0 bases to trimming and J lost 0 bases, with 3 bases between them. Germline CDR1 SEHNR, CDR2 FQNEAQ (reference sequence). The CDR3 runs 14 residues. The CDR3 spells CASSLAGSYNEQFF. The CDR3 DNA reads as TGTGCCAGCAGCTTAGCGGGCTCCTACAATGAGCAGTTCTTC. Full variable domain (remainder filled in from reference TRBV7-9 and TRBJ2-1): DTGVSQNPRHKITKRGQNVTFRCDPISEHNRLYWYRQTLGQGPEFLTYFQNEAQLEKSRLLSDRFSAERPKGSFSTLEIQRTEQGDSAMYLCASSLAGSYNEQFFGPGTRLTVL.

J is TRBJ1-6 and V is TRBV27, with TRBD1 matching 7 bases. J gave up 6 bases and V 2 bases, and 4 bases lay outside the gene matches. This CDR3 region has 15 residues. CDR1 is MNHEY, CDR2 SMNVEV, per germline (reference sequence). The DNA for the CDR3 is TGTGCCAGCAGTTTACCGGGACAGTCTAATTCACCCCTCCACTTT. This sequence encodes CASSLPGQSNSPLHF.

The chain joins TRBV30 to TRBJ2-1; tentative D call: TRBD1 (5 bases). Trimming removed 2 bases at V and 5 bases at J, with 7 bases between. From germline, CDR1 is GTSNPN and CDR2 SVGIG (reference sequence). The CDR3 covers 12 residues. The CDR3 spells CAWSRQHNEQFF. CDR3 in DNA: TGTGCCTGGAGTCGACAGCACAATGAGCAGTTCTTC.

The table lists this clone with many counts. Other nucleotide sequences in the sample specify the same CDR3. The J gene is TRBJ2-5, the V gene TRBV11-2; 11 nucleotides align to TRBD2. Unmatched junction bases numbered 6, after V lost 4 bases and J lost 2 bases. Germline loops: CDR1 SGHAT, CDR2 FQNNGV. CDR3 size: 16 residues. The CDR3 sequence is CASSSVSGGDQETQYF. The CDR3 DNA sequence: TGTGCCAGCAGCTCCGTTAGCGGGGGGGATCAAGAGACCCAGTACTTC. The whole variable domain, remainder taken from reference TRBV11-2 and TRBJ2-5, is EAGVAQSPRYKIIEKRQSVAFWCNPISGHATLYWYQQILGQGPKLLIQFQNNGVVDDSQLPKDRFSAERLKGVDSTLKIQPAKLEDSAVYLCASSSVSGGDQETQYFGPGTRLLVL.

For the CDR3, the DNA is TGTGCCAGCAGCCCGGCTAGCGGGAGTAGCACAGATACGCAGTATTTT. Protein product: CASSPASGSSTDTQYF. The chain couples TRBV4-2 to TRBJ2-3; 10 bases line up with TRBD2. CDR3 size: 16 residues. J was trimmed by 0 bases and V by 4 bases; bases with no gene match: 4. Germline V CDR1 and CDR2: LGHNA, YNFKEQ.

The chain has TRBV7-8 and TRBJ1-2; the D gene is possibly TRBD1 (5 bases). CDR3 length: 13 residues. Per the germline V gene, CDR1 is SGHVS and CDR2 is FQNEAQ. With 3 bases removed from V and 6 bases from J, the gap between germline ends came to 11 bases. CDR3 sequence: CASSLGREDGYTF. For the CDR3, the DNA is TGTGCCAGCAGCTTGGGACGGGAGGATGGCTACACCTTC.

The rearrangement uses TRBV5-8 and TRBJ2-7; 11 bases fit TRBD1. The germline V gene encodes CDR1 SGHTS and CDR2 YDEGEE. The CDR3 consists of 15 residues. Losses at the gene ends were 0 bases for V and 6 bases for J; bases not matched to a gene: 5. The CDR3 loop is CASSLDGTGGGEQYF. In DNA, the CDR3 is TGTGCCAGCAGCTTGGACGGGACAGGGGGGGGCGAGCAGTACTTC.

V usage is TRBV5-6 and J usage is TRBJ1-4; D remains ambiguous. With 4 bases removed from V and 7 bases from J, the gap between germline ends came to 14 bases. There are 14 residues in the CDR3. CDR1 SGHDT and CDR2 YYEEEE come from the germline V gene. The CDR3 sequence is CASSPGGIREKLFF. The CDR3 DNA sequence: TGTGCCAGCAGCCCAGGAGGGATCCGTGAAAAACTGTTTTTT.

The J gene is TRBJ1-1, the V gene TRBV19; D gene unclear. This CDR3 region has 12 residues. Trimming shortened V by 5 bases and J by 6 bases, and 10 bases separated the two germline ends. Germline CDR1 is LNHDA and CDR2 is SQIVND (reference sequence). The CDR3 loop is CASSLGFAEAFF. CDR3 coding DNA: TGTGCCAGTAGTTTGGGGTTTGCTGAAGCTTTCTTT.